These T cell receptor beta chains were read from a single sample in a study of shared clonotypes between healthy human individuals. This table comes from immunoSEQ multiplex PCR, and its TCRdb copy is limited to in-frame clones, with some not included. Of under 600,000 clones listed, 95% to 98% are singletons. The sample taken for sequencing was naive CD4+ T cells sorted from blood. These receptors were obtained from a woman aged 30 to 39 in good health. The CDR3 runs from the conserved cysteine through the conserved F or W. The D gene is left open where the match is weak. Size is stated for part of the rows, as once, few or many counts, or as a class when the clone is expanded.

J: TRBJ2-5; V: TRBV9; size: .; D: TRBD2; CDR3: CASSVSGDQETQYF; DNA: TGTGCCAGCAGCGTGAGCGGGGATCAAGAGACCCAGTACTTC
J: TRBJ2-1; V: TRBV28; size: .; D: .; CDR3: CASSSLGTPDNEQFF; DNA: TGTGCCAGCAGTTCTCTCGGGACACCGGACAATGAGCAGTTCTTC
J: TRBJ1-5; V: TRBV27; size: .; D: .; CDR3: CASSQVAGQPQHF; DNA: TGTGCCAGCAGTCAGGTGGCAGGTCAGCCCCAGCATTTT
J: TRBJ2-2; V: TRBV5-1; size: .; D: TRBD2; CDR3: CASSLVGTSGPNTGELFF; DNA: TGCGCCAGCAGCTTGGTTGGGACTAGCGGGCCGAACACCGGGGAGCTGTTTTTT
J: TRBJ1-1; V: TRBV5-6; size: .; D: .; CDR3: CASSLGSYGNTEAFF; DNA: TGTGCCAGCAGCTTGGGTTCGTACGGGAACACTGAAGCTTTCTTT
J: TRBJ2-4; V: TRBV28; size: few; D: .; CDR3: CASSFGLAKNIQYF; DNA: TGTGCCAGCAGTTTTGGGTTAGCCAAAAACATTCAGTACTTC
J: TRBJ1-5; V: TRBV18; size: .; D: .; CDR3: CASSSGGNQPQHF; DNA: TGTGCCAGCTCATCAGGCGGCAATCAGCCCCAGCATTTT
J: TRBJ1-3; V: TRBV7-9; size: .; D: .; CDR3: CASSLALRVPSGNTIYF; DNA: TGTGCCAGCAGCTTGGCCCTCCGGGTCCCAAGTGGAAACACCATATATTTT
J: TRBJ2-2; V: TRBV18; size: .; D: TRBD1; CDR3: CASSTGGITGELFF; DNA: TGTGCCAGCTCGACAGGGGGGATCACCGGGGAGCTGTTTTTT
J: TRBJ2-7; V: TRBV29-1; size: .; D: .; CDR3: CSVEEGNYEQYF; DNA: TGCAGCGTTGAGGAGGGAAACTACGAGCAGTACTTC
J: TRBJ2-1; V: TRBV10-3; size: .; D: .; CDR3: CAVRAPSYNEQFF; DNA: TGTGCCGTTCGAGCACCGTCCTACAATGAGCAGTTCTTC
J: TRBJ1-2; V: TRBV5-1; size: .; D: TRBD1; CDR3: CASSSAGTGTYGYTF; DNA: TGCGCCAGCAGCTCGGCCGGGACAGGCACCTATGGCTACACCTTC
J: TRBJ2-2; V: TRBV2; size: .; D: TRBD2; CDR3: CASGRLAGRTGELFF; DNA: TGTGCCAGCGGGAGGCTAGCGGGGCGCACCGGGGAGCTGTTTTTT
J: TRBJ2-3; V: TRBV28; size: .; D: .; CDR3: CASSLDPGWGPTQYF; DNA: TGTGCCAGCAGCCTGGACCCCGGGTGGGGGCCCACGCAGTATTTT
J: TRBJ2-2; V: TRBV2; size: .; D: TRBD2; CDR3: CASSVGLASGRALNTGELFF; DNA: TGTGCCAGCAGTGTAGGGTTGGCTAGCGGGAGGGCCCTCAACACCGGGGAGCTGTTTTTT
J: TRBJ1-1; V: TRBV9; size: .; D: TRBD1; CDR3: CASSVGTGDTEAFF; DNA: TGTGCCAGCAGCGTGGGGACAGGAGACACTGAAGCTTTCTTT
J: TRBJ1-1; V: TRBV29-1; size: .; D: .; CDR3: CSVDRVGGMAEAFF; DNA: TGCAGCGTCGACCGAGTGGGTGGTATGGCTGAAGCTTTCTTT
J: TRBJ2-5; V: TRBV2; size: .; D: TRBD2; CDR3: CASSDPRGWGTQYF; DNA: TGTGCCAGCAGTGATCCGCGGGGGTGGGGGACCCAGTACTTC
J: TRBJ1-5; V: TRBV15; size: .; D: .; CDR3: CATSRPRDSNQPQHF; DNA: TGTGCCACCAGCAGGCCCCGGGACAGCAATCAGCCCCAGCATTTT
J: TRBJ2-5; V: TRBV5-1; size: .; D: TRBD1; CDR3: CASSQGTGETQYF; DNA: TGCGCCAGCAGTCAAGGGACAGGAGAGACCCAGTACTTC
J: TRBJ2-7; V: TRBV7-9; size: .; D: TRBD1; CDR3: CASSVGQATYEQYF; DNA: TGTGCCAGCAGCGTGGGACAGGCCACCTACGAGCAGTACTTC
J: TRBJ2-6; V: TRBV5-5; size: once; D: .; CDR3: CASSFPLANVLTF; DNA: TGTGCCAGCAGCTTCCCTTTGGCCAACGTCCTGACTTTC
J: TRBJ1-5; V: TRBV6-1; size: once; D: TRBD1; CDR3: CASIPGQGNQPQHF; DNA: TGTGCCAGCATTCCGGGACAGGGGAATCAGCCCCAGCATTTT
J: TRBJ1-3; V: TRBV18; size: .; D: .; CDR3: CASSPLNSGASGNTIYF; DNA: TGTGCCAGCTCACCATTGAACAGTGGAGCCTCTGGAAACACCATATATTTT
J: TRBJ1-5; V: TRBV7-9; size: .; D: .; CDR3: CASSLRELESNQPQHF; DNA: TGTGCCAGCAGCTTACGAGAACTTGAATCCAATCAGCCCCAGCATTTT
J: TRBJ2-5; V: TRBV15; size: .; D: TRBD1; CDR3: CATRRTGWETQYF; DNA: TGTGCCACCAGGAGGACAGGGTGGGAGACCCAGTACTTC
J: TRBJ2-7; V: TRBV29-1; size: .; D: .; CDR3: CSASTGPYEQYF; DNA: TGCAGCGCATCGACGGGCCCCTACGAGCAGTACTTC
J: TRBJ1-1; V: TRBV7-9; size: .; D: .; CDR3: CASSLLIGPTEAFF; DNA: TGTGCCAGCAGCTTATTGATCGGCCCCACTGAAGCTTTCTTT
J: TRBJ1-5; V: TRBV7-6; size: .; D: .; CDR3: CASSRGRNQPQHF; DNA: TGTGCCAGCAGCCGCGGTCGAAATCAGCCCCAGCATTTT
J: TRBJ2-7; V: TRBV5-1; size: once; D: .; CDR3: CASSPRASQYEQYF; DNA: TGCGCCAGCAGCCCCAGAGCATCCCAATACGAGCAGTACTTC
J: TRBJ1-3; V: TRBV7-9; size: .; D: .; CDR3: CASSGAGLGGNTIYF; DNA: TGTGCCAGCAGCGGAGCGGGGTTAGGTGGAAACACCATATATTTT
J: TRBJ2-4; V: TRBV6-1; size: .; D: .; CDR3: CASSEASAGKNIQYF; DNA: TGTGCCAGCAGTGAAGCTAGCGCCGGCAAAAACATTCAGTACTTC
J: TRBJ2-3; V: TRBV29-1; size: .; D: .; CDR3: CSVLTGTSVRDTQYF; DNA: TGCAGCGTCCTAACCGGGACTTCGGTGAGGGATACGCAGTATTTT
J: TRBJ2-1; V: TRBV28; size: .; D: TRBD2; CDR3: CASSFGTNYNEQFF; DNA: TGTGCCAGCAGTTTCGGGACTAACTACAATGAGCAGTTCTTC
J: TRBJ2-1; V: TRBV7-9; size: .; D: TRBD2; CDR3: CASGSYSGKGDEQFF; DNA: TGTGCCAGCGGATCCTATAGCGGGAAGGGGGATGAGCAGTTCTTC